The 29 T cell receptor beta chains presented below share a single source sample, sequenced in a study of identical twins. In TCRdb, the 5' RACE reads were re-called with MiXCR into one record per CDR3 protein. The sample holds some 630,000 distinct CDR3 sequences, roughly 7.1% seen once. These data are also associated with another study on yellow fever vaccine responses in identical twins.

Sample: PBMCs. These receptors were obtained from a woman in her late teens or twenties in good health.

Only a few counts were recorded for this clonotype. As DNA, the CDR3 is TGTGCCAGCAGCTTAGAACTAGATCGGAATGAGCAGTTCTTC. Translated: CASSLELDRNEQFF. This rearrangement joins TRBV11-2 to TRBJ2-1; maybe TRBD2 (5 bases). V was shortened by 0 bases and J by 7 bases, with 10 bases between the two germline ends. Germline V gene sequence: CDR1 SGHAT, CDR2 FQNNGV. This CDR3 is built from 14 residues.

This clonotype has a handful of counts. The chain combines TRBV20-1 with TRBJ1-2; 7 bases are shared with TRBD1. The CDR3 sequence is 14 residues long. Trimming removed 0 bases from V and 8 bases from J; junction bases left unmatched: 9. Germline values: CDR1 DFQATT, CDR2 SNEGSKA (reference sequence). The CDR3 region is CSARDGRGGGGYTF. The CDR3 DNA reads TGCAGTGCTAGAGATGGCAGGGGGGGCGGCGGCTACACCTTC.

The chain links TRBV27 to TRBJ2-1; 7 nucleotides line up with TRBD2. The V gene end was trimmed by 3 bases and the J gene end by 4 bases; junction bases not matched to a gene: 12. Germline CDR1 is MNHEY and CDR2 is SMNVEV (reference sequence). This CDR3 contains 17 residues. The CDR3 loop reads CASSFRTLGEGYNEQFF. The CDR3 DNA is TGTGCCAGCAGTTTTAGGACATTAGGGGAGGGTTACAATGAGCAGTTCTTC.

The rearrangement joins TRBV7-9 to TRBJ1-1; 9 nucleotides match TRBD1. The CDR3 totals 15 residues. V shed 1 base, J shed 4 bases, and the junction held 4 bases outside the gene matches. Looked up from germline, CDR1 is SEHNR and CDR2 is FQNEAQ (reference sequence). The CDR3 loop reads CASSLGGQGFTEAFF. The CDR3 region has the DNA TGTGCCAGCAGCTTAGGGGGACAGGGTTTCACTGAAGCTTTCTTT.

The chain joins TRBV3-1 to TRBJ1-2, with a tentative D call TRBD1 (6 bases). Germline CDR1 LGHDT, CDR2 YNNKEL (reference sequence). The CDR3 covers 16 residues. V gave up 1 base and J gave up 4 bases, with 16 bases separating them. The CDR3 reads CASSQAAQGLGYGYTF. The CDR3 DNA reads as TGTGCCAGCAGCCAAGCGGCGCAGGGGCTTGGCTATGGCTACACCTTC.

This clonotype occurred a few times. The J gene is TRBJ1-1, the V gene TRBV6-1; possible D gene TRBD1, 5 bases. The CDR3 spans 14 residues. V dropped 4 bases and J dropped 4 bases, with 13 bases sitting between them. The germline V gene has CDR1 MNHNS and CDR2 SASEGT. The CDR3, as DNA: TGTGCCAGCAGTGTCCAGGGCGGTGCCACTGAAGCTTTCTTT. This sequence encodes CASSVQGGATEAFF.

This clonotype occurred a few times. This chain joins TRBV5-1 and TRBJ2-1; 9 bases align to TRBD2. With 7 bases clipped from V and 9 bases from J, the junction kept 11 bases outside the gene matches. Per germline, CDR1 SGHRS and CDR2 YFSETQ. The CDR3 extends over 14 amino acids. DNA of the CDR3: TGCGCCAGCTACTATAGCGGGAGCCCGAGTGAGCAGTTCTTC. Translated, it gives CASYYSGSPSEQFF.

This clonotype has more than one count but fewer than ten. CDR3 in DNA: TGTGCCAGCAGCTTAGCGAGTGCGGGAGCCCACCTCAATGAGCAGTTCTTC. This codes for CASSLASAGAHLNEQFF. This sequence joins TRBV7-2 and TRBJ2-1; 7 bases match TRBD2. The ends lost 0 bases at V and 6 bases at J; junction bases unmatched: 11. The CDR3 length is 17 residues. Per germline, CDR1 SGHTA and CDR2 FQGNSA.

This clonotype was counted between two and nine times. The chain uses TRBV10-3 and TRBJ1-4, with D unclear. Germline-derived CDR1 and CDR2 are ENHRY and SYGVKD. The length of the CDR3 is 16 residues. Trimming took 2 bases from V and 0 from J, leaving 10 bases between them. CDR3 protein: CAISEKGGTTNEKLFF. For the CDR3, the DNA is TGTGCCATCAGTGAGAAGGGCGGAACAACTAATGAAAAACTGTTTTTT.

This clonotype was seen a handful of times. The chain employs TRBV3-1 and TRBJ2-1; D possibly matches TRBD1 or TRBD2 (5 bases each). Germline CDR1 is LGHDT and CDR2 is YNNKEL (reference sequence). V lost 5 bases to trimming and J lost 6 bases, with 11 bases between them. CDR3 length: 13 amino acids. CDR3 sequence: CASSGLGVNEQFF. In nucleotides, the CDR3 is TGTGCCAGCAGCGGCTTGGGGGTCAATGAGCAGTTCTTC.

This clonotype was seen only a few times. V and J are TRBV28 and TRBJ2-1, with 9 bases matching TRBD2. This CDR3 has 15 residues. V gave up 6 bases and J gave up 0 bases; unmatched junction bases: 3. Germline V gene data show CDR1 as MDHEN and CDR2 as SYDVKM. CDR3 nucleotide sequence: TGTGCCAGCAGGCTAGCGGGATTCTCCTACAATGAGCAGTTCTTC. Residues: CASRLAGFSYNEQFF.

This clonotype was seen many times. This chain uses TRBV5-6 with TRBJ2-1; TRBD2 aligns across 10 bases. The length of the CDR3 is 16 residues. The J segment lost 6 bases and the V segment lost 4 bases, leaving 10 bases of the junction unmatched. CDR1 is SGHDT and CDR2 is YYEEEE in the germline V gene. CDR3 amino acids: CASSQILAGASNEQFF. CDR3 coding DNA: TGTGCCAGCAGCCAGATCCTAGCGGGAGCCAGCAATGAGCAGTTCTTC.

The CDR3 here is CASSPITNTGELFF. In DNA, the CDR3 is TGTGCCAGCAGCCCAATAACCAACACCGGGGAGCTGTTTTTT. The genes are TRBV7-8 and TRBJ2-2; no clear D. V lost 5 bases and J 2 bases, leaving 9 bases between the germline ends. The CDR3 sequence is 14 residues long. The germline V gene encodes CDR1 SGHVS and CDR2 FQNEAQ.

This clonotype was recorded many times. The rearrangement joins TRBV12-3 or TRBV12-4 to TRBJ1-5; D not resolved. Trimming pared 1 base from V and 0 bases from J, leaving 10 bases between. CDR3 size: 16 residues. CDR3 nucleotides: TGTGCCAGCAGTTTAGTACCCGGTTATAGCAATCAGCCCCAGCATTTT. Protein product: CASSLVPGYSNQPQHF.

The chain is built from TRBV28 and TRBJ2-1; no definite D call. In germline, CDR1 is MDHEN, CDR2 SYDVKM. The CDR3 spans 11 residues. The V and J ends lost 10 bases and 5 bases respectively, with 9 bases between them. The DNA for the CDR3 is TGTGCCACCCATAGCAACAATGAGCAGTTCTTC. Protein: CATHSNNEQFF.

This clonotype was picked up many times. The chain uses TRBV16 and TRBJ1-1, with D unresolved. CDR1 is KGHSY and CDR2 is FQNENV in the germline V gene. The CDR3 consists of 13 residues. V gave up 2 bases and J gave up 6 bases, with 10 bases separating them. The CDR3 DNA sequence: TGTGCCAGCAGCCAAGAGACCCGAGCTGAAGCTTTCTTT. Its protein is CASSQETRAEAFF.

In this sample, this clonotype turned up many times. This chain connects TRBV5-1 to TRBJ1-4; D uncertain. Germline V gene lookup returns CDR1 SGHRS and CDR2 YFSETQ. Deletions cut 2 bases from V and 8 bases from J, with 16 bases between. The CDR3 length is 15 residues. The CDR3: CASSFVPDRHEKLFF. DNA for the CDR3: TGCGCCAGCAGCTTCGTCCCCGACCGACACGAAAAACTGTTTTTT. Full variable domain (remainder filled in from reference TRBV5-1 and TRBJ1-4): KAGVTQTPRYLIKTRGQQVTLSCSPISGHRSVSWYQQTPGQGLQFLFEYFSETQRNKGNFPGRFSGRQFSNSRSEMNVSTLELGDSALYLCASSFVPDRHEKLFFGSGTQLSVL.

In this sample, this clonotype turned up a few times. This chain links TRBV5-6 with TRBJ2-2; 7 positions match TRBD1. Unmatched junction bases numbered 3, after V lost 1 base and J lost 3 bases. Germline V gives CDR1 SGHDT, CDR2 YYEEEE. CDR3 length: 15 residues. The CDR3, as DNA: TGTGCCAGCAGCTTGACAGGGGAATACACCGGGGAGCTGTTTTTT. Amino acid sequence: CASSLTGEYTGELFF.

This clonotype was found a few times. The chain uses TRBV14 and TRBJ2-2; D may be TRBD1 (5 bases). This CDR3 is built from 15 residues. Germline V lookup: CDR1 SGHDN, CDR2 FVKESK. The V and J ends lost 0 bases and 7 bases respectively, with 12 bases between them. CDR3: CASSQDRGILGELFF. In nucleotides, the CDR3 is TGTGCCAGCAGCCAAGATAGGGGCATTCTCGGGGAGCTGTTTTTT.

CDR3 sequence reads: CAISDFLPGQGGEKLFF. The CDR3, as DNA: TGTGCCATCAGTGATTTTCTGCCGGGACAGGGAGGTGAAAAACTGTTTTTT. The chain joins TRBV10-3 to TRBJ1-4; 9 bases are a match to TRBD1. Germline V gene data show CDR1 as ENHRY and CDR2 as SYGVKD. The CDR3 is 17 residues long. V dropped 3 bases and J dropped 7; count of bases not matched to a gene: 12.

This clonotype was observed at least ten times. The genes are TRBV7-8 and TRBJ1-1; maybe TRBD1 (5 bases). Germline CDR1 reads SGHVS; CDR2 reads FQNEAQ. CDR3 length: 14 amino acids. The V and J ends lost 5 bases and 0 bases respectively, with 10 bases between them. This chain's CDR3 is CASSHRTMNTEAFF. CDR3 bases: TGTGCCAGCAGCCATCGGACAATGAACACTGAAGCTTTCTTT.

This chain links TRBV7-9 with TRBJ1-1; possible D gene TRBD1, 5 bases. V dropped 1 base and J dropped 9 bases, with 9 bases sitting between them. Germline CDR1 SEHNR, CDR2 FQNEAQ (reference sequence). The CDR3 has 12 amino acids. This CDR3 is CASSLGGVQAFF. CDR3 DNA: TGTGCCAGCAGCTTAGGAGGGGTACAAGCTTTCTTT.

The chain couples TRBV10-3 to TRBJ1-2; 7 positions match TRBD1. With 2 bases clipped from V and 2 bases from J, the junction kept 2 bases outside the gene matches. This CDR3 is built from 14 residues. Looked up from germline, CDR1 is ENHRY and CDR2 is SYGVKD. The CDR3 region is CAISEGGGNYGYTF. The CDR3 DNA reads TGTGCCATCAGTGAGGGAGGGGGCAACTATGGCTACACCTTC.

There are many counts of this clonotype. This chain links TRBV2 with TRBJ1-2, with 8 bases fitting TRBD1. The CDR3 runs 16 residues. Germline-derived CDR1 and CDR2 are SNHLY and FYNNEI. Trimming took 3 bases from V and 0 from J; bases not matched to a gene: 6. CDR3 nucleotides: TGTGCCAGCAGTGACTACAGGGGGACCGCTAACTATGGCTACACCTTC. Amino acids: CASSDYRGTANYGYTF. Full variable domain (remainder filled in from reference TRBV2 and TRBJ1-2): EPEVTQTPSHQVTQMGQEVILRCVPISNHLYFYWYRQILGQKVEFLVSFYNNEISEKSEIFDDQFSVERPDGSNFTLKIRSTKLEDSAMYFCASSDYRGTANYGYTFGSGTRLTVV.

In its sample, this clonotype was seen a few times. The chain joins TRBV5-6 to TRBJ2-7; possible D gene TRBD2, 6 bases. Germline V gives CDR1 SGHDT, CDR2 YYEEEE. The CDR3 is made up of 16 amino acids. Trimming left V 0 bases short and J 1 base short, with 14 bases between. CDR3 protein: CASSLGLGLVSYEQYF. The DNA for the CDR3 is TGTGCCAGCAGCTTGGGGTTGGGACTCGTATCCTACGAGCAGTACTTC.

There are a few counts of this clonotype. The CDR3 bases are TGTGCCAGCAGCCATGATCGGGGAGTTTCGGTCAATGAGCAGTTCTTC. It specifies CASSHDRGVSVNEQFF. This chain connects TRBV12-3 or TRBV12-4 to TRBJ2-1; possibly TRBD2 for D (5 bases). The V end was cut by 6 bases, the J end by 6 bases, with 21 bases between. The CDR3 length is 16 residues.

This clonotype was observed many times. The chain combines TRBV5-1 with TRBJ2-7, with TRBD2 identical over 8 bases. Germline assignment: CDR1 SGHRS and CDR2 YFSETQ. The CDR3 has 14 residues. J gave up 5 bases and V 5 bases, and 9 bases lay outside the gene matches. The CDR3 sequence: CASSVPAGEDEQYF. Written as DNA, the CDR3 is TGCGCCAGCAGTGTCCCAGCGGGAGAGGACGAGCAGTACTTC.

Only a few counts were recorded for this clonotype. CDR3: CASSSGPKGGPTDTQYF. CDR3 in DNA: TGCGCCAGCAGCTCCGGACCCAAGGGAGGCCCCACAGATACGCAGTATTTT. The J gene is TRBJ2-3, the V gene TRBV5-1; D might be TRBD2 (6 bases). Germline values: CDR1 SGHRS, CDR2 YFSETQ. V was clipped by 3 bases and J by 2 bases, with 19 bases between them. The CDR3 has 17 residues. Complete variable domain (other parts from reference TRBV5-1 and TRBJ2-3): KAGVTQTPRYLIKTRGQQVTLSCSPISGHRSVSWYQQTPGQGLQFLFEYFSETQRNKGNFPGRFSGRQFSNSRSEMNVSTLELGDSALYLCASSSGPKGGPTDTQYFGPGTRLTVL.

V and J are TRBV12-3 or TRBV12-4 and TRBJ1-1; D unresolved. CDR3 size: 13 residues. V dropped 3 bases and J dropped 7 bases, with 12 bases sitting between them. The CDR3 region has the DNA TGTGCCAGCAGTTTGCGGGAGTCCGGTGAAGCTTTCTTT. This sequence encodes CASSLRESGEAFF.